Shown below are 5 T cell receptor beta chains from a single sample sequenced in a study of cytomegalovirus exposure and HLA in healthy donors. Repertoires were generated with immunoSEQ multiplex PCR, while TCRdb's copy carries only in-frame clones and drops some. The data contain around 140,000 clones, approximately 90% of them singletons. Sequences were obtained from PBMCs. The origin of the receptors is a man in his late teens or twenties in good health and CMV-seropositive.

As DNA, the CDR3 is TGTGCCAGCAACACGGGACAGCTAAACACTGAAGCTTTCTTT. Translation gives CASNTGQLNTEAFF. The genes are TRBV19 and TRBJ1-1, with 7 bases that match TRBD1. Germline CDR1 and CDR2: LNHDA and SQIVND (reference sequence). This CDR3 contains 14 residues. After removal of 9 bases from V and 2 bases from J, the junction contained 9 bases not matched to a gene.

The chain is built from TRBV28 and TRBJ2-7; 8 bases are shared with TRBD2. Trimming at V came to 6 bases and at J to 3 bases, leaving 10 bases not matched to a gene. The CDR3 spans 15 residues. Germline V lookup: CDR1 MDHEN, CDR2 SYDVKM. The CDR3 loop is CASRSNGGAVYEQYF. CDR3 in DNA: TGTGCCAGCAGATCTAACGGGGGGGCCGTCTACGAGCAGTACTTC.

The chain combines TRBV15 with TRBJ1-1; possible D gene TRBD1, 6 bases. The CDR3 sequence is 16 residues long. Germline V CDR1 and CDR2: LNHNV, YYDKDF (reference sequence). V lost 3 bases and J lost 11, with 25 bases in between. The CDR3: CATSRGTGGYNGMAFF. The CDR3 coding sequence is TGTGCCACCAGCAGGGGTACTGGGGGCTACAACGGTATGGCTTTCTTT.

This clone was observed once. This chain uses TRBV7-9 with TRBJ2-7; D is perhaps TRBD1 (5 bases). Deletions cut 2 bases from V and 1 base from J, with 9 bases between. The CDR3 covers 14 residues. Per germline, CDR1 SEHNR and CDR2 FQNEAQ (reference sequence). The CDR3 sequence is CASSLNRYSYEQYF. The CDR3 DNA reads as TGTGCCAGCAGCTTAAACAGGTATTCCTACGAGCAGTACTTC. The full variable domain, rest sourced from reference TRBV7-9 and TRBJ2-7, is DTGVSQNPRHKITKRGQNVTFRCDPISEHNRLYWYRQTLGQGPEFLTYFQNEAQLEKSRLLSDRFSAERPKGSFSTLEIQRTEQGDSAMYLCASSLNRYSYEQYFGPGTRLTVT.

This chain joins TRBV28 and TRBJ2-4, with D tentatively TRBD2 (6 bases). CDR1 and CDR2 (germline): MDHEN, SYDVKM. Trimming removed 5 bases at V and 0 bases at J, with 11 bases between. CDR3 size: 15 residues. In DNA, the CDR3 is TGTGCCAGCAGTGGAGGGGCTATAGCCAAAAACATTCAGTACTTC. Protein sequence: CASSGGAIAKNIQYF.